This TCR beta chain was profiled in a study of vaccination and CD4 T cells after COVID-19. Study-wide context: Culture controls were given either a CEFX pool, an HIV-1 Nef pool, or no peptide.

Sequenced with the Oncomine TCR Beta short-read assay was DNA taken from cultured CD4+ T cells. TCRdb called the PCR reads again in MiXCR, with one record for every CDR3 protein. This sample carries tens of thousands of distinct CDR3 sequences, approximately 40% of them seen once, and the ten largest clones take about 3.2%. Points from the study as a whole: Convalescent patients had a median approximately 86% of post-vaccine SARS-CoV-2-reactive clones that were detected only after vaccination, not before it.

Comment on this clonotype: Antigen specificity is unknown.

Treatment: roughly nine-day PBMC culture with coronavirus spike peptide pools or control peptides (ViraFEST assay). The CDR3 totals 16 residues. Per the germline V gene, CDR1 is MNHNS and CDR2 is SASEGT. V shed 6 bases and J 4 bases; nucleotides not matched to a gene: 7. The sequencing used CD4+ T cells from blood, cultured in vitro, collected after SARS-CoV-2 vaccination. The clonotype originates from a human donor who had recovered from COVID-19. This chain joins TRBV6-1 and TRBJ1-5; 12 bases line up with TRBD1. The CDR3 loop reads CASRGTGGITNQPQHF. For the CDR3, the DNA is TGTGCCAGCAGGGGGACAGGGGGCATCACTAATCAGCCCCAGCATTTT.